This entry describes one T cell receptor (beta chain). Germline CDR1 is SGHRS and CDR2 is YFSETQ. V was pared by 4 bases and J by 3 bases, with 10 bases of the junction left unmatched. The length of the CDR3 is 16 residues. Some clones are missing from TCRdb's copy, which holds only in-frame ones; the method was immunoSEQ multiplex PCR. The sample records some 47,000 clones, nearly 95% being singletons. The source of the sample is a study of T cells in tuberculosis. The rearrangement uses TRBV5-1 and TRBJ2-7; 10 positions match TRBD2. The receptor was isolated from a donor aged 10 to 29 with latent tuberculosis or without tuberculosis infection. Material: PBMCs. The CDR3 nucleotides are TGCGCCAGCAGCGGGCTAGCGGGAGTTCCAGTCTACGAGCAGTACTTC. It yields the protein CASSGLAGVPVYEQYF.